One and the same sample provided the 18 T cell receptor beta chains below, sequenced in a study of neurological immune-mediated disorders. TCRdb reprocessed the 5' RACE reads with MiXCR, giving one entry per CDR3 protein. The data contain over 50,000 distinct CDR3 sequences, more than 4.5% of them seen just once; the ten biggest clones take up around 6%. The sequenced sample was PBMCs. These receptors were taken from a human donor with multiple sclerosis. The donor label of this sample is uncertain.

This clonotype showed up many times. The V gene is TRBV5-1, the J gene TRBJ1-1; the D is unclear. This CDR3 has 13 amino acids. V shed 1 base and J shed 5 bases, with 9 bases lying between them. Germline-derived CDR1 and CDR2 are SGHRS and YFSETQ. CDR3 bases: TGCGCCAGCAGCTTGCCGCCGAGGACTGAAGCTTTCTTT. Protein: CASSLPPRTEAFF.

This clonotype was seen many times. The V and J genes are TRBV6-6 and TRBJ2-6, with D tentatively TRBD2 (5 bases). The V and J ends lost 6 bases and 3 bases respectively, with 9 bases between them. Germline assignment: CDR1 MNHNY and CDR2 SVGAGI (reference sequence). The CDR3 loop spans 14 amino acids. The CDR3 DNA reads as TGTGCCAGCAGCGACGGGAATGGGGCCAACGTCCTGACTTTC. This encodes CASSDGNGANVLTF.

This clonotype was seen repeatedly, ten times or more. The V call is TRBV5-8, the J call TRBJ2-6; 9 nucleotides agree with TRBD1. This CDR3 is built from 18 residues. Losses at the gene ends were 4 bases for V and 2 bases for J; bases not matched to a gene: 10. Looked up from germline, CDR1 is SGHTS and CDR2 is YDEGEE. The CDR3 DNA reads TGTGCCAGCAGCCATCATCGGGGGACAGGGACTGGGGCCAACGTCCTGACTTTC. Translation gives CASSHHRGTGTGANVLTF.

This clonotype was counted many times. The chain combines TRBV11-2 with TRBJ2-2; TRBD2 agrees at 8 bases. CDR3 length: 16 amino acids. With 3 bases clipped from V and 3 bases from J, the junction kept 6 bases outside the gene matches. Germline values: CDR1 SGHAT, CDR2 FQNNGV. The CDR3 loop reads CASSFSGGAHTGELFF. The DNA for the CDR3 is TGTGCCAGCAGCTTCTCCGGGGGGGCCCACACCGGGGAGCTGTTTTTT.

This clonotype was recorded many times. The rearrangement links TRBV7-2 to TRBJ1-1; 8 bases are a match to TRBD1. Trimming removed 4 bases from V and 6 bases from J; junction bases left unmatched: 4. This CDR3 is 13 amino acids long. Germline V gives CDR1 SGHTA, CDR2 FQGNSA. The CDR3 loop reads CASSSDRVSEAFF. Written as DNA, the CDR3 is TGTGCCAGCAGCTCGGACAGGGTGTCTGAAGCTTTCTTT.

Ten or more counts support this clonotype. The V call is TRBV29-1, the J call TRBJ2-3; possibly TRBD1 for D (6 bases). V was clipped by 7 bases and J by 4 bases, with 9 bases between them. The CDR3 spans 11 residues. Per the germline V gene, CDR1 is SQVTM and CDR2 is ANQGSEA. The CDR3 region is CSGGPADTQYF. The CDR3 DNA sequence: TGCAGCGGGGGGCCGGCAGATACGCAGTATTTT.

This clonotype was counted at least ten times. This chain connects TRBV5-1 to TRBJ2-2, with 8 bases that match TRBD2. Germline V gene lookup returns CDR1 SGHRS and CDR2 YFSETQ. Losses at the gene ends were 1 base for V and 4 bases for J; bases not matched to a gene: 6. The CDR3 has 16 residues. CDR3: CASSLIERGPTGELFF. DNA of the CDR3: TGCGCCAGCAGCTTGATCGAGCGGGGGCCCACCGGGGAGCTGTTTTTT.

This clonotype came up many times. The genes are TRBV5-1 and TRBJ2-7, with 7 bases that match TRBD1. Germline CDR1 reads SGHRS; CDR2 reads YFSETQ. The CDR3 runs 14 residues. Trimming cost V 3 bases and J 0 bases; bases outside gene matches: 3. The CDR3 loop is CASSSGQLSYEQYF. CDR3 coding DNA: TGCGCCAGCAGCTCGGGACAGCTCTCCTACGAGCAGTACTTC.

As to this clonotype: Because the CDR3's place on the DNA is in doubt, the DNA is left out and the CDR3 is given as listed by TCRdb. The rearrangement links TRBV5-4 to TRBJ2-3; the table names TRBD2, a call not compared with the DNA. Germline V gene lookup returns CDR1 SGHNT and CDR2 YYREEE (reference sequence). With termini counted, the CDR3 has 20 amino acids. This CDR3 reads CASSFYICSANSGGTDTQYF.

This clonotype has a count of ten or more. The chain recombines TRBV20-1 with TRBJ1-6; a weak D match, TRBD1 (5 bases). V was trimmed by 1 base and J by 10 bases, leaving 17 bases between them. Germline CDR1 and CDR2: DFQATT and SNEGSKA (reference sequence). The CDR3 is made up of 15 amino acids. In nucleotides, the CDR3 is TGCAGTGCTAGAGGCAGGGAAGGCCTAAACTCACCCCTCCACTTT. It encodes CSARGREGLNSPLHF.

This clonotype was seen at least ten times. The chain employs TRBV6-5 and TRBJ2-7; weak D call: TRBD2 (6 bases). The CDR3 totals 12 residues. Deletions cut 7 bases from V and 9 bases from J, with 16 bases between. Per germline, CDR1 MNHEY and CDR2 SVGAGI. As DNA, the CDR3 is TGTGCCAGCACCCGCGGGGTAGGGCCGCAGTACTTC. The encoded protein is CASTRGVGPQYF.

This clonotype came up many times. The chain employs TRBV5-6 and TRBJ2-1; D gene ambiguous. V shed 4 bases and J shed 2 bases, with 16 bases lying between them. The CDR3 consists of 16 residues. Germline V gives CDR1 SGHDT, CDR2 YYEEEE. CDR3 protein: CASSQVTRGPYNEQFF. DNA for the CDR3: TGTGCCAGCAGCCAGGTCACACGCGGACCCTACAATGAGCAGTTCTTC.

This clonotype was seen more than once but under ten times. A much larger clone lies one base from this, so it may be a read error. The J gene is TRBJ2-5, the V gene TRBV5-1; 10 bases are shared with TRBD2. The CDR3 loop spans 15 amino acids. The V gene's germline CDR1 is SGHRS and CDR2 YFSETQ. V dropped 0 bases and J dropped 5; count of bases not matched to a gene: 4. DNA of the CDR3: TGCGCCAGCAGCTTGGTTAGCGGGGGGCCTGAGACCCAGTACTTC. Protein product: CASSLVSGGPETQYF.

This clonotype has a count of ten or more. The chain carries TRBV4-1 and TRBJ2-1; tentatively, D is TRBD1 or TRBD2 (5 bases each). CDR3 length equals 15 residues. Trimming removed 3 bases at V and 5 bases at J, with 14 bases between. CDR1 and CDR2 from the germline V gene are MGHRA and YSYEKL. CDR3 nucleotides: TGCGCCAGCAGCCAGTGGGACGGAGTCAACAATGAGCAGTTCTTC. Amino acid sequence: CASSQWDGVNNEQFF.

The table lists this clonotype with many counts. The chain couples TRBV25-1 to TRBJ2-7, with TRBD1 matching 12 bases. This CDR3 is 14 amino acids long. Germline V gene data show CDR1 as MGHDK and CDR2 as SYGVNS. With 4 bases clipped from V and 5 bases from J, the junction kept 3 bases outside the gene matches. The CDR3 loop reads CASSGGQGANEQYF. For the CDR3, the DNA is TGTGCCAGCAGTGGGGGACAGGGGGCGAACGAGCAGTACTTC.

This clonotype was counted many times. The chain carries TRBV12-3 or TRBV12-4 and TRBJ2-6; 11 nucleotides match TRBD2. The CDR3 has 19 residues. Trimming cost V 5 bases and J 0 bases; bases outside gene matches: 9. The CDR3 nucleotides read TGTGCCAGCAGTCCTCTAGCGGGGGGTCCGAGCTCTGGGGCCAACGTCCTGACTTTC. It translates to CASSPLAGGPSSGANVLTF.

This clonotype was recorded many times. The chain is built from TRBV5-1 and TRBJ2-1; no clear D gene. Trimming removed 0 bases from V and 4 bases from J, with 11 bases in between. CDR1 and CDR2 from the germline V gene are SGHRS and YFSETQ. There are 15 residues in the CDR3. The CDR3 DNA is TGCGCCAGCAGCTTGGCAGGAGTCTATTACAATGAGCAGTTCTTC. Encoded protein: CASSLAGVYYNEQFF. Full variable domain (rest looked up from reference TRBV5-1 and TRBJ2-1): KAGVTQTPRYLIKTRGQQVTLSCSPISGHRSVSWYQQTPGQGLQFLFEYFSETQRNKGNFPGRFSGRQFSNSRSEMNVSTLELGDSALYLCASSLAGVYYNEQFFGPGTRLTVL.

This clonotype was seen ten or more times. The DNA of the CDR3 is TGCGCCAGCAGCCGGGACGTAGAAAACATTCAGTACTTC. Translating it yields CASSRDVENIQYF. V is TRBV5-1 and J is TRBJ2-4; D possibly matches TRBD1 or TRBD2 (5 bases each). Germline V gives CDR1 SGHRS, CDR2 YFSETQ. This CDR3 has 13 residues. With 4 bases removed from V and 5 bases from J, the gap between germline ends came to 10 bases.